Below are 25 T cell receptor beta chains sequenced from a single sample in a study of CD8 T cells in ankylosing spondylitis. TCRdb reprocessed the 5' RACE reads with MiXCR, giving one entry per CDR3 protein. The data contain more than 150,000 distinct CDR3 sequences, more than 9% of them singletons. Sequencing was performed on blood, either unsorted or a sorted T cell fraction (not recorded which). These receptors were obtained from a male donor with ankylosing spondylitis or in good health (not recorded which).

For this clonotype: Since a much larger clone is just one base distant, this may be a read error. The chain uses TRBV20-1 and TRBJ2-5; 11 nucleotides agree with TRBD2. This CDR3 is 16 amino acids long. Looked up from germline, CDR1 is DFQATT and CDR2 is SNEGSKA (reference sequence). This CDR3 reads CCASPPLAGGVETQYF. CDR3 coding DNA: TGCTGTGCTAGCCCTCCTCTAGCGGGGGGCGTTGAGACCCAGTACTTC.

This clonotype was seen ten or more times. V gene TRBV20-1 combines with J gene TRBJ2-4, with D perhaps matching TRBD1 (6 bases). CDR1 is DFQATT and CDR2 is SNEGSKA in the germline V gene (reference sequence). This CDR3 has 16 amino acids. The V and J ends lost 1 base and 3 bases respectively, with 16 bases between them. DNA of the CDR3: TGCAGTGCTAGAGGTTACAGGGAGTTGGGCAAAAACATTCAGTACTTC. This translates into CSARGYRELGKNIQYF.

Points on this clonotype: A much larger clone sits a single nucleotide away, making a read error possible. The J gene is TRBJ2-1, the V gene TRBV9; D may correspond to TRBD1 or TRBD2 (5 bases each). V lost 0 bases and J 7 bases, leaving 14 bases between the germline ends. This CDR3 is built from 15 residues. Looked up from germline, CDR1 is SGDLS and CDR2 is YYNGEE. This chain's CDR3 is CASSVGEGRTNEQFF. In nucleotides, the CDR3 is TGTGCCAGCAGCGTAGGTGAGGGGCGCACGAATGAGCAGTTCTTC.

There are many counts of this clonotype. The rearrangement joins TRBV27 to TRBJ2-5, with 7 positions matching TRBD2. This CDR3 is built from 17 residues. The junction had 13 bases not matched to a gene; V was cut back by 3 bases and J by 3 bases. Germline lookup yields CDR1 MNHEY and CDR2 SMNVEV (reference sequence). The CDR3 region has the DNA TGTGCCAGCAGTTTTTGGGTCGATCTAGCGGCGAAAGAGACCCAGTACTTC. Translation: CASSFWVDLAAKETQYF.

There are a few counts of this clonotype. With a much larger clone just one base away, this may be a read error. The chain links TRBV5-5 to TRBJ2-7; the D is unclear. V was shortened by 4 bases and J by 5 bases, with 13 bases between the two germline ends. The CDR3 loop spans 13 amino acids. CDR1 and CDR2 (germline): SGHKS, YYEKEE (reference sequence). The CDR3 nucleotides read TGTGCCAGCAGCAAATTCGGCAGGAACGAGCAGTACTTC. This translates into CASSKFGRNEQYF.

This clonotype was observed many times. The rearrangement links TRBV5-8 to TRBJ2-4; 8 nucleotides agree with TRBD1. The germline gives CDR1 SGHTS, CDR2 YDEGEE. Trimming removed 3 bases from V and 6 bases from J; junction bases left unmatched: 5. This CDR3 is 14 amino acids long. As DNA, the CDR3 is TGTGCCAGCAGCTGGGGGACAGGAATAAACATTCAGTACTTC. This gives the protein CASSWGTGINIQYF.

This clonotype was counted many times. The chain is built from TRBV5-1 and TRBJ2-6, with TRBD1 matching over 7 bases. V was clipped by 4 bases and J by 1 base; unmatched bases: 8. CDR3 length: 17 residues. Germline loops: CDR1 SGHRS, CDR2 YFSETQ. The CDR3 coding sequence is TGCGCCAGCAGCCCATATGACAGGGCTTCTGGGGCCAACGTCCTGACTTTC. This translates into CASSPYDRASGANVLTF.

The chain carries TRBV11-2 and TRBJ1-6; perhaps TRBD1 as D (5 bases). The CDR3 runs to 17 residues. Per the germline V gene, CDR1 is SGHAT and CDR2 is FQNNGV. Deletions cut 1 base from V and 0 bases from J, with 10 bases between. The CDR3 DNA is TGTGCCAGCAGCTTAGTCTCGGGGGGCTCCTATAATTCACCCCTCCACTTT. Protein sequence: CASSLVSGGSYNSPLHF.

The gene calls are TRBV11-2 and TRBJ1-1; 8 nucleotides align to TRBD1. The CDR3 is made up of 13 amino acids. V lost 8 bases to trimming and J lost 1 base; unmatched junction nucleotides: 3. CDR1 and CDR2 (germline): SGHAT, FQNNGV. The chain's CDR3 is CASRTGPNTEAFF. In DNA, the CDR3 is TGTGCCAGCCGGACAGGGCCGAACACTGAAGCTTTCTTT.

There are a few counts of this clonotype. The chain joins TRBV7-2 to TRBJ2-5, with 7 bases aligning to TRBD2. This CDR3 is 15 amino acids long. With 0 bases clipped from V and 3 bases from J, the junction kept 4 bases outside the gene matches. Looked up from germline, CDR1 is SGHTA and CDR2 is FQGNSA. CDR3 sequence reads: CASSLARTRKETQYF. The CDR3 DNA is TGTGCCAGCAGCTTAGCAAGGACTAGAAAAGAGACCCAGTACTTC.

This clonotype has a count of ten or more. The chain carries TRBV6-1 and TRBJ1-6, with TRBD1 matching over 7 bases. The CDR3 has 15 residues. V dropped 5 bases and J dropped 6; count of bases not matched to a gene: 7. Germline assignment: CDR1 MNHNS and CDR2 SASEGT. CDR3 amino acids: CASSLWPGGNSPLHF. In DNA form, the CDR3 reads TGTGCCAGCAGTCTATGGCCAGGGGGTAATTCACCCCTCCACTTT.

This clonotype was detected only a few times. This chain joins TRBV5-1 and TRBJ2-1; 7 bases agree with TRBD1. The CDR3 has 15 residues. Trimming removed 1 base from V and 2 bases from J; junction bases left unmatched: 3. Germline CDR1 is SGHRS and CDR2 is YFSETQ. DNA of the CDR3: TGCGCCAGCAGCTTGACAGGGGCCACCTACAATGAGCAGTTCTTC. Protein sequence: CASSLTGATYNEQFF.

This clonotype was found many times. The rearrangement links TRBV29-1 to TRBJ2-2, with TRBD1 identical over 7 bases. Trimming removed 2 bases from V and 2 bases from J; junction bases left unmatched: 8. This CDR3 region has 16 residues. Per germline, CDR1 SQVTM and CDR2 ANQGSEA. In DNA form, the CDR3 reads TGCAGCGTTGAACTCTGGGACAGACATAACACCGGGGAGCTGTTTTTT. It is translated as CSVELWDRHNTGELFF.

This clonotype has only a few counts. The V call is TRBV5-1, the J call TRBJ2-3; 10 bases map to TRBD1. V lost 3 bases and J lost 3; bases outside the gene matches: 4. This CDR3 has 15 amino acids. From germline, CDR1 is SGHRS and CDR2 YFSETQ. The CDR3 sequence is CASSSGQGGTDTQYF. DNA for the CDR3: TGCGCCAGCAGCTCCGGACAGGGGGGTACAGATACGCAGTATTTT.

V and J are TRBV6-7 and TRBJ2-5; D is undetermined. TRBV6-7 has ORF status, its function being uncertain. V was trimmed by 7 bases and J by 2 bases, leaving 14 bases between them. There are 14 residues in the CDR3. The CDR3 bases are TGTGCCAGCATTCCACTGACGGTGCAAGAGACCCAGTACTTC. It encodes CASIPLTVQETQYF.

Points on this clonotype: This clone may be a read error of a much larger clone one base away. The chain employs TRBV12-3 or TRBV12-4 and TRBJ1-1; D is ambiguous. This CDR3 region has 11 residues. The CDR3 protein is CTSSAYTEAFF. CDR3 sequence (DNA): TGTACCAGCAGTGCGTACACTGAAGCTTTCTTT.

This clonotype appeared many times. The chain links TRBV7-8 to TRBJ2-4, with TRBD1 matching 8 bases. J gave up 6 bases and V 10 bases, and 8 bases lay outside the gene matches. CDR1 SGHVS and CDR2 FQNEAQ come from the germline V gene. The CDR3 has 13 amino acids. The CDR3 region is CATSYGQGNIQYF. Written as DNA, the CDR3 is TGTGCCACCTCTTATGGACAGGGAAACATTCAGTACTTC.

This clonotype occurred a few times. The chain combines TRBV9 with TRBJ2-3; 7 bases agree with TRBD1. The V gene's germline CDR1 is SGDLS and CDR2 YYNGEE. V shed 4 bases and J 2 bases; nucleotides not matched to a gene: 7. The CDR3 consists of 15 residues. In DNA, the CDR3 is TGTGCCAGCAGCTCTCGACAGGGAGACACAGATACGCAGTATTTT. It codes for CASSSRQGDTDTQYF.

This clonotype was seen at least ten times. V and J are TRBV15 and TRBJ2-1, with unresolved D. The length of the CDR3 is 16 residues. V was cut by 0 bases and J by 4 bases, with 13 bases left in between. Germline-derived CDR1 and CDR2 are LNHNV and YYDKDF (reference sequence). CDR3 protein: CATSREEPGLYNEQFF. The CDR3 nucleotides are TGTGCCACCAGCAGAGAAGAGCCGGGCCTTTACAATGAGCAGTTCTTC.

The rearrangement uses TRBV15 and TRBJ2-3; perhaps TRBD1 as D (5 bases). The germline V gene has CDR1 LNHNV and CDR2 YYDKDF (reference sequence). The CDR3 covers 15 residues. Trimming left V 0 bases short and J 0 bases short, with 7 bases between. In nucleotides, the CDR3 is TGTGCCACCAGCAGAGATTGGGGCAGCACAGATACGCAGTATTTT. Its translation: CATSRDWGSTDTQYF.

This clonotype occurred many times. This chain uses TRBV27 with TRBJ2-7, with D perhaps TRBD2 (6 bases). The CDR3 is 15 residues long. Germline CDR1 reads MNHEY; CDR2 reads SMNVEV (reference sequence). V was trimmed by 3 bases and J by 4 bases, leaving 16 bases between them. The CDR3 is CASSFLLSGTYEQYF. The CDR3 DNA reads TGTGCCAGCAGTTTTCTTCTATCTGGGACTTACGAGCAGTACTTC.

This clonotype was counted many times. The chain recombines TRBV28 with TRBJ2-5; 8 bases match TRBD2. V was pared by 11 bases and J by 0 bases, with 8 bases of the junction left unmatched. This CDR3 is built from 14 residues. Germline values: CDR1 MDHEN, CDR2 SYDVKM. DNA of the CDR3: TGTGCCCATCGGGGGGGGGGAAACCAAGAGACCCAGTACTTC. It yields the protein CAHRGGGNQETQYF. Variable domain in full (rest from reference TRBV28 and TRBJ2-5): DVKVTQSSRYLVKRTGEKVFLECVQDMDHENMFWYRQDPGLGLRLIYFSYDVKMKEKGDIPEGYSVSREKKERFSLILESASTNQTSMYLCAHRGGGNQETQYFGPGTRLLVL.

This clonotype appeared many times. CDR3 sequence reads: CASSRGATGANVLTF. The CDR3 nucleotides read TGTGCCAGCAGTCGAGGGGCGACGGGGGCCAACGTCCTGACTTTC. The chain has TRBV12-3 or TRBV12-4 and TRBJ2-6; D tentatively reads TRBD1 or TRBD2 (5 bases each). The V end was cut by 5 bases, the J end by 4 bases, with 12 bases between. This CDR3 comprises 15 residues.

This clonotype was seen a few times. The V call is TRBV5-1, the J call TRBJ2-3; 10 nucleotides align to TRBD2. V lost 0 bases and J lost 3; bases outside the gene matches: 4. Germline V gene sequence: CDR1 SGHRS, CDR2 YFSETQ. The CDR3 spans 16 residues. CDR3 sequence (DNA): TGCGCCAGCAGCTTGGTGGAAGCGGGAGGGACAGATACGCAGTATTTT. This translates into CASSLVEAGGTDTQYF.

This clonotype was seen a few times. The rearrangement joins TRBV11-3 to TRBJ2-5; weak D call: TRBD2 (6 bases). The CDR3 length is 13 residues. Trimming pared 7 bases from V and 4 bases from J, leaving 13 bases between. Per the germline V gene, CDR1 is SGHNT and CDR2 is YENEEA. This chain's CDR3 is CASTPGVGETQYF. Here the CDR3 DNA reads TGTGCCAGCACCCCGGGAGTTGGAGAGACCCAGTACTTC. Full variable domain (remainder filled in from reference TRBV11-3 and TRBJ2-5): EAGVVQSPRYKIIEKKQPVAFWCNPISGHNTLYWYLQNLGQGPELLIRYENEEAVDDSQLPKDRFSAERLKGVDSTLKIQPAELGDSAVYLCASTPGVGETQYFGPGTRLLVL.